This passage covers 15 T cell receptor beta chains from one sample sequenced in a study of T cell responses to AZD1222 COVID-19 vaccine. Profiling relied on immunoSEQ multiplex PCR, and the TCRdb table lists in-frame clones only, not all of them. The sample lists 160,000 or so clones, 85% to 90% occurring once. The sequencing used peripheral blood, collected 28 days after the second dose of the MenACWY control vaccine. These receptors were collected from an adult who received the MenACWY meningococcal vaccine as a control.

CDR3 residues: CASSPGQGGNYGYTF. The CDR3 coding sequence is TGTGCCAGCTCACCAGGTCAGGGTGGAAACTATGGCTACACCTTC. V and J are TRBV18 and TRBJ1-2, with TRBD1 as a possible D gene (5 bases). Germline V gives CDR1 KGHSH, CDR2 LQKENI. V was trimmed by 2 bases and J by 2 bases, leaving 12 bases between them. The CDR3 contains 15 residues.

This chain links TRBV4-3 with TRBJ2-2; D not resolved. CDR1 is LGHNA and CDR2 is YSLEER in the germline V gene. V lost 4 bases to trimming and J lost 4 bases, with 10 bases between them. This CDR3 contains 14 residues. The CDR3: CASSPQKVTGELFF. The CDR3 nucleotides are TGCGCCAGCAGCCCTCAAAAGGTCACCGGGGAGCTGTTTTTT.

CDR3 residues: CASSVLAGGSTGELFF. The CDR3 nucleotides read TGCGCCAGCAGCGTTCTAGCGGGAGGCAGCACCGGGGAGCTGTTTTTT. The rearrangement links TRBV5-1 to TRBJ2-2; TRBD2 aligns across 11 bases. The V gene end was trimmed by 4 bases and the J gene end by 4 bases; junction bases not matched to a gene: 6. CDR1 SGHRS and CDR2 YFSETQ come from the germline V gene. The CDR3 runs to 16 residues.

The rearrangement joins TRBV28 to TRBJ2-2; no clear D gene. Deletions cut 10 bases from V and 4 bases from J, with 13 bases between. The V gene's germline CDR1 is MDHEN and CDR2 SYDVKM. The CDR3 totals 13 residues. In DNA, the CDR3 is TGTGCCACCGTTGGGCGAGGCACCGGGGAGCTGTTTTTT. Its protein product is CATVGRGTGELFF.

The rearrangement joins TRBV7-9 to TRBJ1-1; D is possibly TRBD1 (6 bases). V lost 2 bases and J 5 bases, leaving 15 bases between the germline ends. The CDR3 has 15 amino acids. CDR1 SEHNR and CDR2 FQNEAQ come from the germline V gene (reference sequence). This chain's CDR3 is CASSLNVRGITEAFF. The CDR3 DNA sequence: TGTGCCAGCAGCTTAAATGTTAGGGGGATTACTGAAGCTTTCTTT.

The gene calls are TRBV7-8 and TRBJ2-7; D is undetermined. The V gene's germline CDR1 is SGHVS and CDR2 FQNEAQ. This CDR3 contains 11 residues. Trimming pared 5 bases from V and 4 bases from J, leaving 6 bases between. CDR3: CASSPEYEQYF. CDR3 nucleotide sequence: TGTGCCAGCAGCCCCGAGTACGAGCAGTACTTC.

This chain links TRBV4-2 with TRBJ2-2, with D perhaps TRBD2 (6 bases). Germline-derived CDR1 and CDR2 are LGHNA and YNFKEQ. Trimming stripped 4 bases from V and 5 bases from J, with 14 bases between. CDR3 length: 15 amino acids. In nucleotides, the CDR3 is TGTGCCAGCAGCCCCCGCCGGGGGAGTACCGGGGAGCTGTTTTTT. It codes for CASSPRRGSTGELFF.

The rearrangement uses TRBV6-2 or TRBV6-3 and TRBJ2-7; 7 positions match TRBD2. Looked up from germline, CDR1 is MNHEY and CDR2 is SVGEGT. The CDR3 covers 14 residues. V gave up 2 bases and J gave up 2 bases; unmatched junction bases: 3. In DNA form, the CDR3 reads TGTGCCAGCAGTTACCCCAGCGGGACCTACGAGCAGTACTTC. It translates to CASSYPSGTYEQYF.

This chain uses TRBV9 with TRBJ2-1; D call uncertain. V was cut by 3 bases and J by 5 bases, with 15 bases left in between. The length of the CDR3 is 15 residues. CDR1 and CDR2 (germline): SGDLS, YYNGEE. CDR3 amino acids: CASSDPRRRDNEQFF. The CDR3 DNA reads as TGTGCCAGCAGCGATCCCCGGCGTCGGGACAATGAGCAGTTCTTC.

Here the CDR3 DNA reads TGCAGCGTGTGGGACATAGGGGGTGACATTCAGTACTTC. It yields the protein CSVWDIGGDIQYF. The rearrangement joins TRBV29-1 to TRBJ2-4; tentative D call: TRBD1 (6 bases). The CDR3 runs 13 residues. V gave up 6 bases and J gave up 8 bases, with 17 bases separating them. Germline loops: CDR1 SQVTM, CDR2 ANQGSEA.

This chain uses TRBV5-1 with TRBJ1-5; 9 bases are shared with TRBD1. The ends lost 3 bases at V and 4 bases at J; junction bases unmatched: 2. The CDR3 sequence is 14 residues long. Germline V gene data show CDR1 as SGHRS and CDR2 as YFSETQ. The DNA of the CDR3 is TGCGCCAGCAGCTCGGGGACAGGGAATCAGCCCCAGCATTTT. This gives the protein CASSSGTGNQPQHF.

The genes are TRBV4-2 and TRBJ1-1; D is ambiguous. The V and J ends lost 0 bases and 1 base respectively, with 12 bases between them. Germline CDR1 is LGHNA and CDR2 is YNFKEQ. This CDR3 is 16 amino acids long. DNA for the CDR3: TGTGCCAGCAGCCAAGACACCCGGCAGGAGAACACTGAAGCTTTCTTT. As protein: CASSQDTRQENTEAFF.

J is TRBJ1-4 and V is TRBV15; D not certain. This CDR3 is 12 amino acids long. Trimming shortened V by 2 bases and J by 11 bases, and 9 bases separated the two germline ends. Germline CDR1 and CDR2: LNHNV and YYDKDF (reference sequence). CDR3 bases: TGTGCCACCAGCAGATCTGAAAGGAAACTGTTTTTT. Its translation: CATSRSERKLFF.

This chain links TRBV11-2 with TRBJ1-2; the match to TRBD1 covers 8 bases. Losses at the gene ends were 3 bases for V and 5 bases for J; bases not matched to a gene: 5. Germline V gene data show CDR1 as SGHAT and CDR2 as FQNNGV. This CDR3 is built from 14 residues. The CDR3 DNA is TGTGCCAGCAGCTTGACAGGGGAAGGGTATGGCTACACCTTC. This encodes CASSLTGEGYGYTF.

This chain uses TRBV12-3 or TRBV12-4 with TRBJ1-3, with D possibly TRBD1 on 5 matching bases. Trimming left V 4 bases short and J 8 bases short, with 12 bases between. The CDR3 runs to 13 residues. CDR3 protein: CASSSAAGHTIYF. In nucleotides, the CDR3 is TGTGCCAGCAGTTCGGCCGCAGGGCACACCATATATTTT.